The rows below give T cell receptor beta chains drawn from one sample of a study of CD8+ T cells in alopecia areata. Assay used: immunoSEQ multiplex PCR; TCRdb lists only in-frame clones, some missing. This sample yields roughly 65,000 clones, of which about 45% are seen a single time; approximately 18% belongs to the top ten. The source was CD8+ T cells sorted from blood, collected at week 0. The receptors derive from a human donor with alopecia areata. Both conserved end residues are part of each CDR3. A D gene is named only where the DNA matches it firmly. Expanded clones get a size class; other rows say once, few or many, or leave the size out.

v_call: TRBV6-4
clone_size: many
d_call: TRBD2
j_call: TRBJ2-3
cdr3_aa: CASSDRLAGSDTQYF
cdr3_nt: TGTGCCAGCAGTGACCGCCTAGCGGGGTCCGATACGCAGTATTTT

v_call: TRBV29-1
clone_size: NA
d_call: NA
j_call: TRBJ2-7
cdr3_aa: CSVTSWTDTYEQYF
cdr3_nt: TGCAGCGTCACGAGTTGGACGGATACCTACGAGCAGTACTTC

v_call: TRBV29-1
clone_size: NA
d_call: NA
j_call: TRBJ2-3
cdr3_aa: CSVTASSSTDTQYF
cdr3_nt: TGCAGCGTGACCGCTAGCTCTTCCACAGATACGCAGTATTTT

v_call: TRBV4-1
clone_size: NA
d_call: NA
j_call: TRBJ2-7
cdr3_aa: CASSHRGDTEQYF
cdr3_nt: TGCGCCAGCAGCCACCGAGGGGACACCGAGCAGTACTTC

v_call: TRBV7-6
clone_size: NA
d_call: NA
j_call: TRBJ2-2
cdr3_aa: CASSPPGGPNTGELFF
cdr3_nt: TGTGCCAGCAGCCCGCCCGGGGGGCCGAACACCGGGGAGCTGTTTTTT

v_call: TRBV9
clone_size: NA
d_call: TRBD2
j_call: TRBJ2-7
cdr3_aa: CASSVGVTSGRYAEQYF
cdr3_nt: TGTGCCAGCAGCGTAGGTGTGACTAGCGGGAGATATGCCGAGCAGTACTTC

v_call: TRBV30
clone_size: NA
d_call: NA
j_call: TRBJ2-2
cdr3_aa: CAWSPAGELFF
cdr3_nt: TGTGCCTGGAGTCCCGCCGGGGAGCTGTTTTTT

v_call: TRBV9
clone_size: NA
d_call: TRBD2
j_call: TRBJ2-2
cdr3_aa: CASSPSGSSGPTGELFF
cdr3_nt: TGTGCCAGCAGCCCCTCCGGATCTAGCGGACCGACCGGGGAGCTGTTTTTT

v_call: TRBV27
clone_size: NA
d_call: NA
j_call: TRBJ2-1
cdr3_aa: CASSFGNNEQFF
cdr3_nt: TGTGCCAGCAGTTTTGGCAACAATGAGCAGTTCTTC

v_call: TRBV6-6
clone_size: NA
d_call: NA
j_call: TRBJ1-2
cdr3_aa: CASSYSGGSGGYTF
cdr3_nt: TGTGCCAGCAGTTACTCGGGGGGTAGTGGTGGCTACACCTTC

v_call: TRBV28
clone_size: NA
d_call: TRBD2
j_call: TRBJ2-5
cdr3_aa: CASSLELGLRETQYF
cdr3_nt: TGTGCCAGCAGTTTGGAGCTGGGACTAAGGGAGACCCAGTACTTC

v_call: TRBV30
clone_size: NA
d_call: TRBD1
j_call: TRBJ2-7
cdr3_aa: CAWQDRGWYEQYF
cdr3_nt: TGTGCCTGGCAGGACAGGGGTTGGTACGAGCAGTACTTC

v_call: TRBV29-1
clone_size: NA
d_call: NA
j_call: TRBJ1-2
cdr3_aa: CSVEDLAGETYGYTF
cdr3_nt: TGCAGCGTTGAAGATTTGGCAGGCGAGACCTATGGCTACACCTTC

v_call: TRBV13
clone_size: NA
d_call: NA
j_call: TRBJ2-3
cdr3_aa: CASSYNGALNTQYF
cdr3_nt: TGTGCCAGCAGTTACAACGGGGCCCTAAATACGCAGTATTTT

v_call: TRBV29-1
clone_size: few
d_call: NA
j_call: TRBJ2-7
cdr3_aa: CSVVGGTPYEQYF
cdr3_nt: TGCAGCGTTGTTGGCGGTACTCCCTACGAGCAGTACTTC

v_call: TRBV29-1
clone_size: NA
d_call: NA
j_call: TRBJ1-1
cdr3_aa: CSVQIGVNEAFF
cdr3_nt: TGCAGCGTTCAGATAGGGGTTAATGAAGCTTTCTTT

v_call: TRBV29-1
clone_size: few
d_call: NA
j_call: TRBJ2-7
cdr3_aa: CSVVAPIGEQYF
cdr3_nt: TGCAGCGTTGTAGCCCCCATAGGCGAGCAGTACTTC

v_call: TRBV9
clone_size: NA
d_call: TRBD1
j_call: TRBJ1-2
cdr3_aa: CASSDSRDSSYGYTF
cdr3_nt: TGTGCCAGCAGCGACAGCAGGGACAGTTCCTATGGCTACACCTTC

v_call: TRBV28
clone_size: many
d_call: TRBD1
j_call: TRBJ2-7
cdr3_aa: CASSHRGQVEQYF
cdr3_nt: TGTGCCAGCAGCCACAGGGGGCAAGTGGAGCAGTACTTC

v_call: TRBV29-1
clone_size: NA
d_call: NA
j_call: TRBJ2-7
cdr3_aa: CSVFIYEQYF
cdr3_nt: TGCAGCGTGTTCATCTACGAGCAGTACTTC

v_call: TRBV25-1
clone_size: NA
d_call: TRBD1
j_call: TRBJ2-1
cdr3_aa: CASRRTGLYNEQFF
cdr3_nt: TGTGCCAGCAGGCGGACAGGACTCTACAATGAGCAGTTCTTC

v_call: TRBV4-1
clone_size: NA
d_call: TRBD2
j_call: TRBJ2-1
cdr3_aa: CASSTKRDYNEQFF
cdr3_nt: TGCGCCAGCAGCACAAAGCGGGACTACAATGAGCAGTTCTTC

v_call: TRBV6-1
clone_size: NA
d_call: NA
j_call: TRBJ1-2
cdr3_aa: CASSEGYGYTF
cdr3_nt: TGTGCCAGCAGTGAGGGCTATGGCTACACCTTC

v_call: TRBV7-3
clone_size: medium-sized
d_call: NA
j_call: TRBJ2-3
cdr3_aa: CASSLTGLAYTDTQYF
cdr3_nt: TGTGCCAGCAGCTTAACGGGCCTAGCGTATACAGATACGCAGTATTTT

v_call: TRBV27
clone_size: few
d_call: NA
j_call: TRBJ1-5
cdr3_aa: CASSYRASNQPQHF
cdr3_nt: TGTGCCAGCAGTTACAGGGCTAGCAATCAGCCCCAGCATTTT

v_call: TRBV9
clone_size: few
d_call: TRBD2
j_call: TRBJ2-7
cdr3_aa: CASSLRLAAVGEQYF
cdr3_nt: TGTGCCAGCAGCCTCAGACTAGCGGCGGTGGGGGAGCAGTACTTC

v_call: TRBV6-5
clone_size: NA
d_call: NA
j_call: TRBJ2-1
cdr3_aa: CASSYSQGEQFF
cdr3_nt: TGTGCCAGCAGTTACTCCCAGGGGGAGCAGTTCTTC

v_call: TRBV9
clone_size: NA
d_call: TRBD1
j_call: TRBJ1-1
cdr3_aa: CASSVPGQEAFF
cdr3_nt: TGTGCCAGCAGCGTACCGGGACAGGAAGCTTTCTTT

v_call: TRBV4-1
clone_size: NA
d_call: NA
j_call: TRBJ1-1
cdr3_aa: CASRETGSNTEAFF
cdr3_nt: TGCGCCAGCAGGGAGACAGGATCTAACACTGAAGCTTTCTTT